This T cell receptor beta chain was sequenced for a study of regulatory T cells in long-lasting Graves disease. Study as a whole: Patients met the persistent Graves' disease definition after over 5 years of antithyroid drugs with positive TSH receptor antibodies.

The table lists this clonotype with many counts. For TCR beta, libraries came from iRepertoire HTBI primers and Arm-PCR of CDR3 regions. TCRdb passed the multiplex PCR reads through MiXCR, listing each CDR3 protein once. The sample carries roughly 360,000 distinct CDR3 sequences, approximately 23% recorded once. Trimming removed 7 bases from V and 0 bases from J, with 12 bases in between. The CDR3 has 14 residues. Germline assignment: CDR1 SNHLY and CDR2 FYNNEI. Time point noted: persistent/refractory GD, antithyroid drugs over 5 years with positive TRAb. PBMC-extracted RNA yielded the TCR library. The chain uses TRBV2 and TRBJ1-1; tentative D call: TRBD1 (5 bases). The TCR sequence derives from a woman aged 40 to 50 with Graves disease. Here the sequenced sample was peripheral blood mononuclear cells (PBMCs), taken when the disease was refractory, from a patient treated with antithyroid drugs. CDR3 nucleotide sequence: TGTGCCAGCATTGGCAGGGCCTTGAACACTGAAGCTTTCTTT. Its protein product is CASIGRALNTEAFF.